The sample holds a few counts of the clone carrying this T cell receptor (beta chain). Its antigen is currently unknown. These data belong to a study of cytotoxic CD8 clonotypes in ibrutinib-treated CLL. Overall study: Researchers reported around 10 relapsed/refractory and about 15 treatment-naive patients, around 17 of them IGHV unmutated.

The table came from immunoSEQ multiplex PCR; TCRdb's copy has only in-frame clones and leaves some out. The data contain some 140,000 clones, 70% to 80% of them singletons. Study-wide results and limits: At ibrutinib response, clonality increased, and at progression it declined back toward baseline. Sustained-remission and progressing patients had unequal sampling times.

The germline CDR1 and CDR2 sequences are SGHAT and FQNNGV. This CDR3 comprises 14 residues. The germline V and J ends were trimmed by 2 bases and 0 bases, with 8 bases remaining between them. The sequence derives from a human donor with chronic lymphocytic leukemia. This chain connects TRBV11-2 to TRBJ2-7; D not certain. The sample here was PBMCs, taken after 12 months of ibrutinib treatment. CDR3 protein: CASSLLRGSYEQYF. CDR3 nucleotide sequence: TGTGCCAGCAGCTTATTACGCGGCTCCTACGAGCAGTACTTC.